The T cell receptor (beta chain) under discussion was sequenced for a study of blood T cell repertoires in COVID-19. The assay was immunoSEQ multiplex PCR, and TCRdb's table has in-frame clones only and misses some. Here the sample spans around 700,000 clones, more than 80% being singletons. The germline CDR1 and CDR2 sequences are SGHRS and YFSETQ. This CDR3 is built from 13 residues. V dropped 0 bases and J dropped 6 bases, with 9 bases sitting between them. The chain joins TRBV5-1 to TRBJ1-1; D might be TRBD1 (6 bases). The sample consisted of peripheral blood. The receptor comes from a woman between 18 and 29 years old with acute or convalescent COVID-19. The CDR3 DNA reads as TGCGCCAGCAGCTTGGGGGACAACGCTGAAGCTTTCTTT. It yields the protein CASSLGDNAEAFF. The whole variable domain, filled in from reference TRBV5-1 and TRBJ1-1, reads KAGVTQTPRYLIKTRGQQVTLSCSPISGHRSVSWYQQTPGQGLQFLFEYFSETQRNKGNFPGRFSGRQFSNSRSEMNVSTLELGDSALYLCASSLGDNAEAFFGQGTRLTVV.